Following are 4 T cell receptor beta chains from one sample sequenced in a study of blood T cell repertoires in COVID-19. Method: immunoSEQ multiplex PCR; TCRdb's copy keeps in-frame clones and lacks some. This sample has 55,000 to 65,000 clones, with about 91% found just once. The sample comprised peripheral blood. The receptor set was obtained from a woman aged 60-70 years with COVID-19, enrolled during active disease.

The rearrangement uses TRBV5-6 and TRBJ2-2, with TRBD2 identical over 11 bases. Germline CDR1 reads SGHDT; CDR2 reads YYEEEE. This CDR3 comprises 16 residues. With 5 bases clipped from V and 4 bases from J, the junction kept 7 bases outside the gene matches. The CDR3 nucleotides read TGTGCCAGCAGACCAATAGCGGGGGGGCTCACCGGGGAGCTGTTTTTT. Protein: CASRPIAGGLTGELFF.

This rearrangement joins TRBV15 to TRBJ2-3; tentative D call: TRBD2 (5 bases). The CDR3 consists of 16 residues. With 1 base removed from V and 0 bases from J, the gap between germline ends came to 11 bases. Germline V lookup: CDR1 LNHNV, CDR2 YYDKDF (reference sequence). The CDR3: CATSRVGSESTDTQYF. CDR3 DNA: TGTGCCACCAGCAGAGTCGGTAGCGAGAGCACAGATACGCAGTATTTT.

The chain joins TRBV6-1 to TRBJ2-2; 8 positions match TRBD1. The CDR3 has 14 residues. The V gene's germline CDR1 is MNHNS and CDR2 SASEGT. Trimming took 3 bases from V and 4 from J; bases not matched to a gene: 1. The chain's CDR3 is CASSDTGGTGELFF. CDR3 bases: TGTGCCAGCAGTGACACAGGGGGCACCGGGGAGCTGTTTTTT.

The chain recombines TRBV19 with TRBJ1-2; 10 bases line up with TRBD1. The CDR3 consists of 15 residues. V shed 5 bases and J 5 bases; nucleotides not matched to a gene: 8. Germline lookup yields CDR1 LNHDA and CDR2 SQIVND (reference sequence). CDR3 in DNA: TGTGCCAGTAGTCCCCCTCGGGACAGGGGTTATGGCTACACCTTC. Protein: CASSPPRDRGYGYTF.